These 27 T cell receptor beta chains came from one sample sequenced in a study of T cells after yellow fever vaccination. From the 5' RACE reads, TCRdb called clonotypes with MiXCR, one entry per CDR3 protein. The sample consists of a few hundred thousand distinct CDR3 sequences, around 6.8% of them appearing once. The sequencing here drew on PBMCs, taken 35 to 50 days after the first yellow fever vaccination. The receptors stem from a man between 18 and 29 years old who received the YFV17D yellow fever vaccine.

The V gene is TRBV5-4, the J gene TRBJ2-2; 7 nucleotides align to TRBD2. CDR3 size: 16 residues. Germline CDR1 reads SGHNT; CDR2 reads YYREEE (reference sequence). J was trimmed by 9 bases and V by 1 base; bases with no gene match: 12. CDR3 protein: CASSLPLNGGGRELFF. The CDR3 nucleotides are TGTGCCAGCAGCTTGCCCCTAAATGGGGGGGGAAGGGAGCTGTTTTTT.

The chain recombines TRBV29-1 with TRBJ2-2, with 10 nucleotides matching TRBD2. Germline V gene lookup returns CDR1 SQVTM and CDR2 ANQGSEA. J was trimmed by 5 bases and V by 4 bases; bases with no gene match: 13. The CDR3 has 17 amino acids. The CDR3 sequence: CSVVGSGGTIETGELFF. For the CDR3, the DNA is TGCAGCGTTGTTGGTAGCGGGGGGACCATTGAGACCGGGGAGCTGTTTTTT.

This clonotype was seen many times. This sequence joins TRBV5-1 and TRBJ1-1, with TRBD1 as a possible D gene (5 bases). Germline assignment: CDR1 SGHRS and CDR2 YFSETQ. The CDR3 extends over 15 amino acids. With 3 bases removed from V and 1 base from J, the gap between germline ends came to 13 bases. For the CDR3, the DNA is TGCGCCAGCAGCTCCACCGGGACCCCGAACACTGAAGCTTTCTTT. Translated, it gives CASSSTGTPNTEAFF.

This chain connects TRBV25-1 to TRBJ2-1; 11 bases align to TRBD1. The CDR3 has 19 residues. After removal of 0 bases from V and 4 bases from J, the junction contained 11 bases not matched to a gene. Germline-derived CDR1 and CDR2 are MGHDK and SYGVNS. The CDR3 DNA reads TGTGCCAGCAGTGAATATGGGGGGGGTTGGGACAGGGGGTACAATGAGCAGTTCTTC. Translation: CASSEYGGGWDRGYNEQFF.

V is TRBV10-3 and J is TRBJ1-5; D is unresolved. The CDR3 has 17 amino acids. V was shortened by 0 bases and J by 7 bases, with 19 bases between the two germline ends. The V gene's germline CDR1 is ENHRY and CDR2 SYGVKD. The CDR3 sequence is CAISESMTGLSLQPQHF. The CDR3 coding sequence is TGTGCCATCAGTGAGTCGATGACTGGGCTCTCTTTGCAGCCCCAGCATTTT.

This clonotype was seen many times. V gene TRBV5-1 combines with J gene TRBJ2-7, with TRBD2 as a possible D gene (5 bases). The V and J ends lost 0 bases and 0 bases respectively, with 10 bases between them. The germline gives CDR1 SGHRS, CDR2 YFSETQ. This CDR3 contains 15 residues. The CDR3 here is CASSLGPAGSYEQYV. The CDR3 DNA reads as TGCGCCAGCAGCTTGGGCCCCGCGGGCTCCTACGAGCAGTACGTC.

The sample holds a few counts of this clonotype. The chain uses TRBV6-2 or TRBV6-3 and TRBJ1-2, with D uncertain. The CDR3 spans 13 residues. Germline CDR1 and CDR2: MNHEY and SVGEGT. Deletions cut 2 bases from V and 3 bases from J, with 7 bases between. CDR3 region: CASSYGWDYGYTF. The CDR3 region has the DNA TGTGCCAGCAGTTACGGTTGGGACTATGGCTACACCTTC.

This clonotype was seen ten or more times. This chain connects TRBV9 to TRBJ2-7, with 7 bases aligning to TRBD1. Germline V gene data show CDR1 as SGDLS and CDR2 as YYNGEE. V trimming: 4 bases; J trimming: 0 bases; junction bases outside the gene matches: 4. This CDR3 comprises 14 residues. The CDR3 DNA reads TGTGCCAGCAGCACCCGGGACAGCTCCTACGAGCAGTACTTC. This encodes CASSTRDSSYEQYF.

The chain employs TRBV3-1 and TRBJ2-3, with 10 bases matching TRBD2. Germline CDR1 is LGHDT and CDR2 is YNNKEL (reference sequence). After removal of 0 bases from V and 6 bases from J, the junction contained 9 bases not matched to a gene. This CDR3 contains 17 residues. In nucleotides, the CDR3 is TGTGCCAGCAGCCAAGAACTAGCGGGGACCTCATCCGATACGCAGTATTTT. Translation: CASSQELAGTSSDTQYF.

Only a few counts were recorded for this clonotype. The chain is built from TRBV5-6 and TRBJ2-7; TRBD1 aligns across 8 bases. Per germline, CDR1 SGHDT and CDR2 YYEEEE. V gave up 4 bases and J gave up 3 bases; unmatched junction bases: 6. CDR3 length: 14 residues. The CDR3 nucleotides are TGTGCCAGCAGCGTACCGGGACAGGTCTACGAGCAGTACGTC. Amino acid sequence: CASSVPGQVYEQYV.

The V and J genes are TRBV6-2 or TRBV6-3 and TRBJ2-1; a possible D gene is TRBD2 (6 bases). The CDR3 consists of 16 residues. CDR1 and CDR2 from the germline V gene are MNHEY and SVGEGT. The V end was cut by 5 bases, the J end by 4 bases, with 18 bases between. CDR3 DNA: TGTGCCAGCAGTAACCCCGCGGGGCGGAGATACAATGAGCAGTTCTTC. It codes for CASSNPAGRRYNEQFF.

Points on this clonotype: A much larger clone differs by one base, so this may be a read error. V usage is TRBV7-2 and J usage is TRBJ2-5; TRBD1 matches at 8 bases. V dropped 9 bases and J dropped 5; count of bases not matched to a gene: 14. From germline, CDR1 is SGHTA and CDR2 FQGNSA. This CDR3 comprises 15 residues. Here the CDR3 DNA reads TGTGCCAGGAGCGCCCCGGACAGGGCGGGGGAGACCCAGTACTTC. Residues: CARSAPDRAGETQYF.

The genes are TRBV6-5 and TRBJ2-1, with 8 positions matching TRBD1. The J segment lost 7 bases and the V segment lost 2 bases, leaving 7 bases of the junction unmatched. The CDR3 contains 15 residues. Per the germline V gene, CDR1 is MNHEY and CDR2 is SVGAGI. CDR3 residues: CASSYDRGLLNEQFF. CDR3 in DNA: TGTGCCAGCAGTTACGACAGGGGTCTTTTGAATGAGCAGTTCTTC.

This clonotype was counted ten times or more. V usage is TRBV20-1 and J usage is TRBJ2-1; D is possibly TRBD1 (6 bases). With 3 bases removed from V and 4 bases from J, the gap between germline ends came to 22 bases. Per germline, CDR1 DFQATT and CDR2 SNEGSKA (reference sequence). CDR3 length equals 17 residues. CDR3 sequence reads: CSARDRFRVGQYNEQFF. CDR3 nucleotide sequence: TGCAGTGCTAGGGACCGTTTTAGGGTAGGACAGTACAATGAGCAGTTCTTC.

This clonotype showed up many times. The V call is TRBV12-3 or TRBV12-4, the J call TRBJ2-7; D is unresolved. Trimming cost V 6 bases and J 2 bases, with 17 bases left between them. This CDR3 has 15 amino acids. The CDR3 DNA sequence: TGTGCCAGCAGCCCCGCCTTGAATCGAACCTACGAGCAGTACTTC. This codes for CASSPALNRTYEQYF.

This clonotype appeared many times. The V gene is TRBV5-1, the J gene TRBJ2-1; no firm D call. This CDR3 contains 14 residues. The V gene lost 0 bases and the J gene lost 2 bases, with 6 bases spanning the gap. Germline V gene lookup returns CDR1 SGHRS and CDR2 YFSETQ. The CDR3 bases are TGCGCCAGCAGCTTGGCCAACACCTACAATGAGCAGTTCTTC. It is translated as CASSLANTYNEQFF.

This clonotype was detected a few times. The chain couples TRBV11-2 to TRBJ2-7; 8 nucleotides agree with TRBD2. Germline V gene lookup returns CDR1 SGHAT and CDR2 FQNNGV. The CDR3 extends over 14 amino acids. V shed 5 bases and J 2 bases; nucleotides not matched to a gene: 5. This chain's CDR3 is CASSRGGHTYEQYV. The CDR3 DNA reads as TGTGCCAGCAGCCGCGGGGGGCACACCTACGAGCAGTACGTC.

The chain links TRBV14 to TRBJ2-7, with TRBD1 matching over 7 bases. After removal of 0 bases from V and 2 bases from J, the junction contained 1 base not matched to a gene. CDR3 length: 14 amino acids. CDR1 and CDR2 (germline): SGHDN, FVKESK. The CDR3 DNA follows: TGTGCCAGCAGCCAAGAGAGGGGGCCCTACGAGCAGTACGTC. Its translation: CASSQERGPYEQYV.

The chain couples TRBV18 to TRBJ2-5; D is ambiguous. Per the germline V gene, CDR1 is KGHSH and CDR2 is LQKENI. V was clipped by 0 bases and J by 1 base, with 15 bases between them. The CDR3 spans 17 residues. Written as DNA, the CDR3 is TGTGCCAGCTCACCACCGGGTAGAACGACCAGCCAAGAGACCCAGTACTTC. It translates to CASSPPGRTTSQETQYF.

This clonotype was picked up many times. The rearrangement links TRBV24-1 to TRBJ1-2; maybe TRBD1 (6 bases). This CDR3 is 12 amino acids long. Germline V CDR1 and CDR2: KGHDR, SFDVKD. V gave up 4 bases and J gave up 5 bases, with 7 bases separating them. CDR3 DNA: TGTGCCACCAGTGACACAGGGTATGGCTACACCTTC. As protein: CATSDTGYGYTF.

The sample holds many counts of this clonotype. This chain uses TRBV5-1 with TRBJ2-5, with D perhaps TRBD2 (6 bases). Between the trimmed V and J ends, which lost 5 bases and 5 bases, there was a span of 13 bases. Germline CDR1 and CDR2: SGHRS and YFSETQ. This CDR3 is built from 13 residues. CDR3 nucleotides: TGCGCCAGCAGTCTTTTGGGGACTGAGACCCAGTACTTC. Amino acid sequence: CASSLLGTETQYF.

The table lists this clonotype with many counts. The chain combines TRBV5-1 with TRBJ2-2, with 8 positions matching TRBD1. This CDR3 spans 15 amino acids. From germline, CDR1 is SGHRS and CDR2 YFSETQ. With 0 bases clipped from V and 3 bases from J, the junction kept 1 base outside the gene matches. CDR3 sequence (DNA): TGCGCCAGCAGCTTGGGACAGGGGCACACCGGGGAGCTGTTTTTT. Its translation is CASSLGQGHTGELFF. The full variable domain, completed using reference TRBV5-1 and TRBJ2-2, is KAGVTQTPRYLIKTRGQQVTLSCSPISGHRSVSWYQQTPGQGLQFLFEYFSETQRNKGNFPGRFSGRQFSNSRSEMNVSTLELGDSALYLCASSLGQGHTGELFFGEGSRLTVL.

Only a few counts were recorded for this clonotype. The chain has TRBV18 and TRBJ1-2, with 9 positions matching TRBD1. Germline V lookup: CDR1 KGHSH, CDR2 LQKENI. J was trimmed by 9 bases and V by 2 bases; bases with no gene match: 7. The CDR3 extends over 14 amino acids. The CDR3 loop is CASSPAGTGSSYTF. The DNA for the CDR3 is TGTGCCAGCTCACCAGCAGGGACAGGGTCGAGCTACACCTTC.

This chain joins TRBV5-6 and TRBJ1-1; the D is unclear. Germline CDR1 SGHDT, CDR2 YYEEEE. The CDR3 has 14 amino acids. Trimming removed 4 bases at V and 6 bases at J, with 16 bases between. In DNA form, the CDR3 reads TGTGCCAGCAGCACAAGGGAGGTTGCAGCTGAAGCTTTCTTT. Its translation is CASSTREVAAEAFF.

The table lists this clonotype with a few counts. The chain links TRBV5-1 to TRBJ2-7, with 11 bases that match TRBD1. CDR3 length: 15 amino acids. Germline loops: CDR1 SGHRS, CDR2 YFSETQ. V lost 4 bases and J lost 3; bases outside the gene matches: 6. The CDR3 DNA reads as TGCGCCAGCAGCCCTGGGACAGGGGGGTTCTACGAGCAGTACGTC. Translated, it gives CASSPGTGGFYEQYV.

Only a few counts were recorded for this clonotype. V gene TRBV5-1 combines with J gene TRBJ2-5, with D perhaps matching TRBD1 or TRBD2 (5 bases each). The V gene's germline CDR1 is SGHRS and CDR2 YFSETQ. CDR3 length equals 11 residues. Trimming pared 5 bases from V and 6 bases from J, leaving 8 bases between. This CDR3 reads CASRGEQTQYF. CDR3 nucleotide sequence: TGCGCCAGCAGGGGGGAACAGACCCAGTACTTC.

J is TRBJ2-2 and V is TRBV7-2, with D unclear. The CDR3 is made up of 16 amino acids. Germline values: CDR1 SGHTA, CDR2 FQGNSA. The V gene lost 2 bases and the J gene lost 0 bases, with 10 bases spanning the gap. In DNA, the CDR3 is TGTGCCAGCAGCTTAAGGTCGGCTTCGAACACCGGGGAGCTGTTTTTT. This gives the protein CASSLRSASNTGELFF. Together with reference TRBV7-2 and TRBJ2-2, the CDR3 gives the full variable domain: GAGVSQSPSNKVTEKGKDVELRCDPISGHTALYWYRQSLGQGLEFLIYFQGNSAPDKSGLPSDRFSAERTGGSVSTLTIQRTQQEDSAVYLCASSLRSASNTGELFFGEGSRLTVL.